This TCR beta chain was profiled in a study of T-cell memory formation after mild COVID-19. V was pared by 5 bases and J by 1 base, with 3 bases of the junction left unmatched. The CDR3 loop spans 15 amino acids. Per the germline V gene, CDR1 is SEHNR and CDR2 is FQNEAQ (reference sequence). TCRdb re-called the 5' RACE reads through MiXCR, storing one row per CDR3 protein. The sample shows approximately 190,000 distinct CDR3 sequences, around 19% of them seen only once. This clonotype was observed a handful of times. The antigen is unknown. Overall study findings and caveats: Clones contracting day 15 to 85 were balanced CD4/CD8; later expanders leaned CD4+.

The chain joins TRBV7-9 to TRBJ2-2; 8 bases match TRBD1. The TCR sequence derives from an adult woman who had mild COVID-19 (a few samples of this study predate the infection). Cell type and time point are not known. Material for sequencing was PBMCs or a T cell subset sorted from them (not recorded which). As DNA, the CDR3 is TGTGCCAGCAGCCGAGACAGGGGGAACACCGGGGAGCTGTTTTTT. Amino acid sequence: CASSRDRGNTGELFF.